This T cell receptor beta chain stems from a study of shared clonotypes between healthy human individuals. This CDR3 is 13 amino acids long. Germline values: CDR1 MRHNA, CDR2 SNTAGT. V dropped 4 bases and J dropped 3; count of bases not matched to a gene: 3. Measured with immunoSEQ multiplex PCR; TCRdb has only the in-frame clones, and not every one. The table lists about 1.5 million clones, more than 95% of them singletons. The source material was naive CD4+ T cells sorted from blood. Sample subset: CD45RA+ positively selected. This sequence originates from a man between 25 and 39 years old in good health. The rearrangement links TRBV6-4 to TRBJ2-7; 7 nucleotides agree with TRBD2. As DNA, the CDR3 is TGTGCCAGCAGTGTGGCTAGCGGCTACGAGCAGTACTTC. Translation gives CASSVASGYEQYF.